This T cell receptor beta chain is drawn from a study of blood T cell repertoires in COVID-19. Looking at the study overall: The origin of the acute and convalescent COVID-19 samples was the United States, Italy and Spain. T cells, B-cell-depleted T cells, or PBMCs provided the cDNA or gDNA that served as material.

As processed by the authors: Nucleated cell number was recorded as an estimate derived from reference gene primer amplification. The repertoire was sequenced with immunoSEQ multiplex PCR; TCRdb's copy has only in-frame clones and lacks some. From that table come the V and J calls and clone size; the DNA was used to work out D and trimming. The sample lists under 350,000 clones, approximately 90% seen once, with about 4.6% in the top ten. The CDR3 totals 13 residues. Trimming left V 4 bases short and J 8 bases short, with 15 bases between. The germline gives CDR1 SGHNT, CDR2 YYREEE (reference sequence).

The TCR originated in a man between 35 and 55 years old with acute or convalescent COVID-19. This sequence joins TRBV5-4 and TRBJ1-2; D possibly corresponds to TRBD1 (6 bases). The sample comprised peripheral blood. The CDR3: CASSPRNRDGYTF. For the CDR3, the DNA is TGTGCCAGCAGCCCCCGAAACAGGGACGGCTACACCTTC.